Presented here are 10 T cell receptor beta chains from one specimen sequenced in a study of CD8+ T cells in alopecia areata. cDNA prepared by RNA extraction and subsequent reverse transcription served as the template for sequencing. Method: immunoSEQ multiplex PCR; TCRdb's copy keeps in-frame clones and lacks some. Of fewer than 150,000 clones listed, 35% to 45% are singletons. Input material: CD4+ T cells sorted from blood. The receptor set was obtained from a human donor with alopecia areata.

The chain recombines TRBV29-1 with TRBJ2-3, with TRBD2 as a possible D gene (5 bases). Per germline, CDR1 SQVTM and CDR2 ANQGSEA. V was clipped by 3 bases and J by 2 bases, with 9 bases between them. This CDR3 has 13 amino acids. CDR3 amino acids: CSVDSGNTDTQYF. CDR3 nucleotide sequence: TGCAGCGTTGACTCGGGGAACACAGATACGCAGTATTTT.

The chain's CDR3 is CSVEKGRDTEAFF. In DNA, the CDR3 is TGCAGCGTTGAAAAGGGACGGGACACTGAAGCTTTCTTT. V usage is TRBV29-1 and J usage is TRBJ1-1; possible D gene TRBD1, 5 bases. The CDR3 has 13 amino acids. Germline V gives CDR1 SQVTM, CDR2 ANQGSEA. The V and J ends lost 2 bases and 3 bases respectively, with 10 bases between them.

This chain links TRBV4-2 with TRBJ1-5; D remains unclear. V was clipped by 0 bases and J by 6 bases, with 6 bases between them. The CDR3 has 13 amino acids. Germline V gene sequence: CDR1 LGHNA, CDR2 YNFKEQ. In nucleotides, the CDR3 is TGTGCCAGCAGCCAAGATCATAGTCAGCCCCAGCATTTT. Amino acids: CASSQDHSQPQHF.

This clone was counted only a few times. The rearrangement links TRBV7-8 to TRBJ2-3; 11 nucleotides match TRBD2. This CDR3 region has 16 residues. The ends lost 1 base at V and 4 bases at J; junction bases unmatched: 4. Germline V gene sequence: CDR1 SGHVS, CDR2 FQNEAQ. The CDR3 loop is CASSLVGLAAPDTQYF. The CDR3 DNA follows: TGTGCCAGCAGCTTAGTGGGACTAGCGGCCCCAGATACGCAGTATTTT.

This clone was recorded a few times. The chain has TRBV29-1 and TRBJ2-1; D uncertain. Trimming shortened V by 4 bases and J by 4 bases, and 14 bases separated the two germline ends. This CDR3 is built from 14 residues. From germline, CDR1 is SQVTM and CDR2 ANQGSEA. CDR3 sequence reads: CSVGTASWYNEQFF. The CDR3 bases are TGCAGCGTTGGAACCGCGAGCTGGTACAATGAGCAGTTCTTC.

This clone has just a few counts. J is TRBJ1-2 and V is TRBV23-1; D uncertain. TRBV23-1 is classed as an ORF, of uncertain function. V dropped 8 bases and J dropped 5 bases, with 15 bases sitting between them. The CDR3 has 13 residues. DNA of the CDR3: TGCGCCAGCCTCCGCCCGTTTCCTTATGGCTACACCTTC. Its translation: CASLRPFPYGYTF.

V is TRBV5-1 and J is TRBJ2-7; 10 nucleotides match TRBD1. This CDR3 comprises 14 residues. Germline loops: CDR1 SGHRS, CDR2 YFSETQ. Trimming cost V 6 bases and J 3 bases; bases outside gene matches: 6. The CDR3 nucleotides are TGCGCCAGCAAAGCGGGACAGGGGTACTACGAGCAGTACTTC. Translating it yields CASKAGQGYYEQYF.

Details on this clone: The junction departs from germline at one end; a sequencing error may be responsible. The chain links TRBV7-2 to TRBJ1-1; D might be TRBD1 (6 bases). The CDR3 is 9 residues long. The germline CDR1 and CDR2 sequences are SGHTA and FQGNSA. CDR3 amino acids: CASSFDRSF. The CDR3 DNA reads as TGTGCCAGCAGCTTCGACAGGTCCTTT.

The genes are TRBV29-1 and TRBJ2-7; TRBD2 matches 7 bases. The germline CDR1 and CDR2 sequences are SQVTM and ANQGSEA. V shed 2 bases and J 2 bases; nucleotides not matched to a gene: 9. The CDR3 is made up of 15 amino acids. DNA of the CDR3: TGCAGCGTTGAAACGGGAGGTCGTCCGACCTACGAGCAGTACTTC. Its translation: CSVETGGRPTYEQYF.

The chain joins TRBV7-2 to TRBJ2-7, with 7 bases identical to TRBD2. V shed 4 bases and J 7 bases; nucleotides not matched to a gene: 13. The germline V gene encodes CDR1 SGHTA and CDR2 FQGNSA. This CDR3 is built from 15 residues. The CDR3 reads CASSSGGGGLVEQYF. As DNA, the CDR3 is TGTGCCAGCAGCTCAGGCGGGGGAGGGTTAGTAGAGCAGTACTTC.